This T cell receptor beta chain originates from a study of T cell responses to AZD1222 COVID-19 vaccine. Overall study: Both about-4-week and about-12-week second-dose recipients were combined. Points from the study as a whole: Increased Spike-specific TCR breadth and depth were observed after two AZD1222 doses. Only a handful of AZD1222 recipients were seropositive at baseline. Donors in the cohort were predominantly white British and more often female, and clonal diversity was possibly underestimated.

Concerning this clone: Antigen unknown.

The CDR3 has 14 residues. With 7 bases clipped from V and 4 bases from J, the junction kept 11 bases outside the gene matches. The germline V gene has CDR1 SQVTM and CDR2 ANQGSEA. The data were produced by immunoSEQ multiplex PCR, yet TCRdb's version contains in-frame clones alone and is incomplete. There are about 90,000 clones in the sample; over 70% occur only once, and roughly 16% lies in the top ten. The V gene is TRBV29-1, the J gene TRBJ1-2; 8 positions agree with TRBD1. The sample consisted of peripheral blood, taken on day 0 of AZD1222 vaccination. This TCR came from an adult in good health. CDR3 region: CSAIAGGSLYGYTF. The CDR3 DNA reads as TGCAGCGCTATCGCAGGGGGCTCGCTCTATGGCTACACCTTC.